The source of this T cell receptor beta chain is a study of early T cells in non-severe SARS-CoV-2 infection. In the study overall: Sequencing input comprised bulk RNA from unsorted whole blood; chain pairing was not available. Study-wide points: Matching with VDJdb favored anti-spike CD8 responses (missing private and CD4 specificities).

As concerns this clonotype: Its antigen is not known.

V was clipped by 6 bases and J by 1 base, with 7 bases between them. Germline V gene lookup returns CDR1 GTSNPN and CDR2 SVGIG (reference sequence). The CDR3 contains 12 residues. Tagging with unique molecular identifiers was applied to individual cDNA molecules. MiXCR, applied by TCRdb to the 5' RACE reads, yields one record per CDR3 protein. Seen here are tens of thousands of distinct CDR3 sequences, less than 9.5% observed once, and the top ten hold about 3.4%. This sequence joins TRBV30 and TRBJ2-1; D is unresolved. The TCR comes from an adult who was a healthcare worker with PCR-confirmed SARS-CoV-2 infection or an uninfected control (not recorded which). The specimen was whole blood. The CDR3: CACHSSYNEQFF. The DNA for the CDR3 is TGTGCCTGCCACTCATCCTACAATGAGCAGTTCTTC.